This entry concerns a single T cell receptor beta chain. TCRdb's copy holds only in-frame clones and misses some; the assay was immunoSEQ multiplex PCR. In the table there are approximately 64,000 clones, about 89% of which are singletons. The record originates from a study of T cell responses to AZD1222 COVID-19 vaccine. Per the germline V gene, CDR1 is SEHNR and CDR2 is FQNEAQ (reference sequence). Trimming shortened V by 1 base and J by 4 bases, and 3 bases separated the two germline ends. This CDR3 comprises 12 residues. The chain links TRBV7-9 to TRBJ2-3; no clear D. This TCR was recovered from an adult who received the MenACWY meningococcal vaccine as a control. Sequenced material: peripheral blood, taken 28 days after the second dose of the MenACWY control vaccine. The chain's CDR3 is CASSLEADTQYF. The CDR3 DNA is TGTGCCAGCAGCTTAGAGGCAGATACGCAGTATTTT.